Listed here are 14 T cell receptor beta chains from one sample, sequenced in a study of cytomegalovirus exposure and HLA in healthy donors. Profiled with immunoSEQ multiplex PCR; TCRdb holds only in-frame clones, not every one. Of a few hundred thousand clones in the sample, approximately 86% were seen once. Sequencing was carried out using PBMCs. The receptors originated from a man aged 25-45 years in good health and CMV-seronegative.

This sequence joins TRBV6-5 and TRBJ1-1; D gene unclear. This CDR3 has 12 residues. Germline-derived CDR1 and CDR2 are MNHEY and SVGAGI. V shed 4 bases and J shed 3 bases, with 6 bases lying between them. The CDR3 sequence: CASSSLYTEAFF. CDR3 DNA sequence: TGTGCCAGCAGTTCCCTTTACACTGAAGCTTTCTTT.

The chain recombines TRBV11-2 with TRBJ2-2; D not resolved. The V end lost 3 bases, the J end lost 4 bases, and 12 bases lay between the germline ends. CDR1 is SGHAT and CDR2 is FQNNGV in the germline V gene. CDR3 length equals 15 residues. The CDR3 sequence is CASSFGPDGTGELFF. The CDR3 DNA follows: TGTGCCAGCAGCTTTGGGCCAGACGGCACCGGGGAGCTGTTTTTT.

This clone showed up just once. The V gene is TRBV18, the J gene TRBJ1-3, with 7 bases identical to TRBD1. This CDR3 spans 14 amino acids. The V and J ends lost 3 bases and 2 bases, in that order; junction bases with no gene match: 1. Germline V gene lookup returns CDR1 KGHSH and CDR2 LQKENI. The CDR3 here is CASSPTGTGNTIYF. In nucleotides, the CDR3 is TGTGCCAGCTCACCGACAGGGACTGGAAACACCATATATTTT.

This chain joins TRBV19 and TRBJ1-2; 8 bases match TRBD1. V shed 4 bases, J shed 4 bases, and the junction held 8 bases outside the gene matches. Germline loops: CDR1 LNHDA, CDR2 SQIVND (reference sequence). The CDR3 has 15 residues. The chain's CDR3 is CASSTGTGQAYGYTF. The CDR3 nucleotides read TGTGCCAGTAGTACCGGGACAGGTCAAGCCTATGGCTACACCTTC.

The chain recombines TRBV7-8 with TRBJ1-6; 7 nucleotides match TRBD1. V lost 2 bases, J lost 0 bases, and 1 base stayed unmatched. The CDR3 has 16 residues. Germline-derived CDR1 and CDR2 are SGHVS and FQNEAQ. The CDR3 sequence is CASSLRDSSYNSPLHF. Written as DNA, the CDR3 is TGTGCCAGCAGCTTACGGGACAGCTCCTATAATTCACCCCTCCACTTT. The full variable domain, its missing parts supplied by reference TRBV7-8 and TRBJ1-6, is GAGVSQSPRYKVAKRGQDVALRCDPISGHVSLFWYQQALGQGPEFLTYFQNEAQLDKSGLPSDRFFAERPEGSVSTLKIQRTQQEDSAVYLCASSLRDSSYNSPLHFGNGTRLTVT.

The gene calls are TRBV29-1 and TRBJ1-2; maybe TRBD1 (5 bases). V lost 3 bases and J 0 bases, leaving 20 bases between the germline ends. Germline V gene lookup returns CDR1 SQVTM and CDR2 ANQGSEA. This CDR3 is built from 17 residues. CDR3 amino acids: CSVENWDWEPSNYGYTF. The CDR3 DNA follows: TGCAGCGTTGAGAACTGGGACTGGGAACCTTCTAACTATGGCTACACCTTC.

V and J are TRBV12-5 and TRBJ1-1; 7 nucleotides line up with TRBD1. The CDR3 loop spans 16 amino acids. Germline lookup yields CDR1 LGHNT and CDR2 FRNRAP. V was clipped by 6 bases and J by 3 bases; unmatched bases: 13. CDR3 nucleotide sequence: TGTGCTAGTGGCCCTACCAGGGCACAGGGGTACACTGAAGCTTTCTTT. Translating it yields CASGPTRAQGYTEAFF.

The gene calls are TRBV5-4 and TRBJ1-1, with a possible D match to TRBD1 (5 bases). This CDR3 comprises 15 residues. Germline loops: CDR1 SGHNT, CDR2 YYREEE (reference sequence). V was cut by 4 bases and J by 0 bases, with 13 bases left in between. The CDR3 bases are TGTGCCAGCAGCCCGTTGGACAAATTGAACACTGAAGCTTTCTTT. Protein sequence: CASSPLDKLNTEAFF. Drawing the rest from reference TRBV5-4 and TRBJ1-1, the complete variable domain is ETGVTQSPTHLIKTRGQQVTLRCSSQSGHNTVSWYQQALGQGPQFIFQYYREEENGRGNFPPRFSGLQFPNYSSELNVNALELDDSALYLCASSPLDKLNTEAFFGQGTRLTVV.

CDR3 in amino acids: CASIRDRPYEQYF. The DNA of the CDR3 is TGCGCCAGCATCCGGGACAGGCCATACGAGCAGTACTTC. The chain joins TRBV23-1 to TRBJ2-7; 8 bases agree with TRBD1. TRBV23-1 is classed as an ORF, of uncertain function. The CDR3 consists of 13 residues. Trimming at V came to 7 bases and at J to 4 bases, leaving 6 bases not matched to a gene.

The rearrangement joins TRBV4-3 to TRBJ2-3; TRBD2 might be the D (6 bases). The CDR3 sequence is 17 residues long. With 4 bases removed from V and 2 bases from J, the gap between germline ends came to 19 bases. The germline CDR1 and CDR2 sequences are LGHNA and YSLEER. The DNA of the CDR3 is TGCGCCAGCAGCCTAAGACCGGGACTGGGATCCACAGATACGCAGTATTTT. It is translated as CASSLRPGLGSTDTQYF.

The CDR3 bases are TGTGCCAGCAGTGAGCGGACAGGGGGAGCAGATACGCAGTATTTT. Encoded protein: CASSERTGGADTQYF. The chain joins TRBV2 to TRBJ2-3; 10 bases agree with TRBD1. V trimming: 3 bases; J trimming: 4 bases; junction bases outside the gene matches: 4. Per germline, CDR1 SNHLY and CDR2 FYNNEI. The CDR3 is 15 residues long.

This clone has just one count. The genes are TRBV5-4 and TRBJ1-2, with TRBD1 matching over 8 bases. Trimming took 3 bases from V and 8 from J; bases not matched to a gene: 12. CDR1 is SGHNT, CDR2 YYREEE, per germline (reference sequence). This CDR3 spans 15 amino acids. CDR3 sequence reads: CASSSELNRGGGYTF. The CDR3 DNA reads as TGTGCCAGCAGCTCCGAACTCAACAGGGGGGGAGGCTACACCTTC.

The V gene is TRBV27, the J gene TRBJ1-2; a possible D gene is TRBD1 (5 bases). The CDR3 length is 15 residues. Trimming left V 1 base short and J 2 bases short, with 11 bases between. Germline loops: CDR1 MNHEY, CDR2 SMNVEV (reference sequence). The CDR3 DNA reads TGTGCCAGCAGTTTATATTTCAAGGGGAACTATGGCTACACCTTC. Its translation is CASSLYFKGNYGYTF.

The chain carries TRBV30 and TRBJ1-2; D might be TRBD1 (5 bases). Per germline, CDR1 GTSNPN and CDR2 SVGIG (reference sequence). The CDR3 runs to 12 residues. With 2 bases removed from V and 6 bases from J, the gap between germline ends came to 10 bases. The CDR3 sequence is CAWSQGVDGYTF. The CDR3 DNA sequence: TGTGCCTGGAGTCAGGGTGTCGATGGCTACACCTTC. Filled out from reference TRBV30 and TRBJ1-2, the complete variable domain reads SQTIHQWPATLVQPVGSPLSLECTVEGTSNPNLYWYRQAAGRGLQLLFYSVGIGQISSEVPQNLSASRPQDRQFILSSKKLLLSDSGFYLCAWSQGVDGYTFGSGTRLTVV.